The clone carrying this TCR beta chain was observed at least ten times. A second PCR, run for about 7 to 11 cycles, used a sample-barcoded 5' primer plus a J-beta primer mix. TCRdb passed the 5' RACE reads through MiXCR, listing each CDR3 protein once. Of just over 1 million distinct CDR3 sequences in the sample, more than 35% were seen once. This sample was taken from a study of blood T cells in healthy people across ages. As for the study in general: When template switching was applied, about one barcoded beta molecule was captured per two T cells.

The CDR3 is made up of 13 amino acids. Trimming pared 6 bases from V and 2 bases from J, leaving 11 bases between. V is TRBV12-3 or TRBV12-4 and J is TRBJ2-7; a possible D gene is TRBD1 (6 bases). The sequence came from an older woman in good health. The source material was blood. The DNA of the CDR3 is TGTGCCAGCAGCCCCAGGGGTCCCTACGAGCAGTACTTC. Translating gives CASSPRGPYEQYF.